This section outlines one TCR beta chain sequence together with its context. Its antigen is not known. The record originates from a study of cytomegalovirus exposure and HLA in healthy donors. Broader study findings: Most of the TCR beta V segments (in an earlier analysis) were productive either about 87% or about 30% of the time. More clonal expansion characterized HLA-associated TCR beta chains than equally common others in a later analysis. TRBV6-2, TRBV6-3 and other indistinguishable V segments were excluded.

PCR involved 60 Vbeta and 13 Jbeta primers. Libraries were prepared by immunoSEQ multiplex PCR; TCRdb keeps only in-frame clonotypes and omits some of them. The sample records around 200,000 clones, around three quarters being singletons. Looked up from germline, CDR1 is SNHLY and CDR2 is FYNNEI. The V end was cut by 5 bases, the J end by 11 bases, with 10 bases between. This CDR3 spans 11 amino acids. The source of this sequence is a man in his forties or fifties in good health and CMV-seronegative. The specimen was PBMCs. The chain carries TRBV2 and TRBJ1-5; possible D gene TRBD1, 6 bases. CDR3 protein: CASSTGFAQHF. The CDR3 DNA reads as TGTGCCAGCAGTACAGGGTTTGCCCAGCATTTT.